What follows are 29 T cell receptor beta chains derived from one specimen sequenced in a study of blood T cells in healthy people across ages. The second PCR ran about 6 to 12 cycles with a sample-barcoded 5' primer and J-beta primers. TCRdb recomputed calls from the 5' RACE reads with MiXCR, one row per CDR3 protein. Of approximately 810,000 distinct CDR3 sequences in the sample, 25% to 35% were seen once. What was sequenced was blood. The receptors shown here come from a woman of 80 years or more in good health.

This sequence joins TRBV2 and TRBJ2-5; D uncertain. Germline values: CDR1 SNHLY, CDR2 FYNNEI. This CDR3 comprises 15 residues. Trimming cost V 4 bases and J 0 bases, with 12 bases left between them. DNA of the CDR3: TGTGCCAGCAGTGTTGACACTAAGTACCAAGAGACCCAGTACTTC. Its translation is CASSVDTKYQETQYF.

In its sample, this clonotype was seen a few times. The rearrangement links TRBV28 to TRBJ1-2; D remains unclear. Germline CDR1 and CDR2: MDHEN and SYDVKM. The CDR3 covers 14 residues. V lost 3 bases and J lost 2, with 10 bases in between. The CDR3 is CASSLWQDNYGYTF. CDR3 sequence (DNA): TGTGCCAGCAGTTTGTGGCAGGACAACTATGGCTACACCTTC.

Of note for this clonotype: A single base separates this from a much larger clone, so it may be a read error. The V call is TRBV10-3, the J call TRBJ2-5; 8 bases fit TRBD1. There are 14 residues in the CDR3. Germline loops: CDR1 ENHRY, CDR2 SYGVKD. The CDR3, as DNA: TGTGCCATCAGCGACGGACAGGGTCAAGAGACCCAGTGCTTC. It is translated as CAISDGQGQETQCF.

The chain recombines TRBV3-1 with TRBJ1-5; no definite D call. The CDR3 contains 15 residues. V lost 8 bases and J 0 bases, leaving 14 bases between the germline ends. Per the germline V gene, CDR1 is LGHDT and CDR2 is YNNKEL (reference sequence). The DNA of the CDR3 is TGTGCCAGCGCGGGCTCGGGAAATAGCAATCAGCCCCAGCATTTT. Translation gives CASAGSGNSNQPQHF.

The chain uses TRBV10-3 and TRBJ1-2, with TRBD1 as a possible D gene (5 bases). The length of the CDR3 is 14 residues. Trimming removed 6 bases at V and 7 bases at J, with 18 bases between. Germline loops: CDR1 ENHRY, CDR2 SYGVKD. DNA for the CDR3: TGTGCCATCAGCAACCAGGAGGGGCGGGGTGGCTACACCTTC. This codes for CAISNQEGRGGYTF.

This clonotype was observed a few times. CDR3 region: CAWKDGVNEKLFF. Written as DNA, the CDR3 is TGTGCCTGGAAGGACGGAGTCAATGAAAAACTGTTTTTT. V gene TRBV30 combines with J gene TRBJ1-4; D is uncertain. Germline-derived CDR1 and CDR2 are GTSNPN and SVGIG (reference sequence). V was clipped by 4 bases and J by 5 bases, with 11 bases between them. The CDR3 runs 13 residues.

This clonotype has a handful of counts. This may come from a read error, since a much larger clone is one base off. The CDR3 loop is CASSYSGTGGWETQFF. The CDR3 nucleotides are TGTGCCAGCAGTTACTCCGGGACAGGGGGCTGGGAGACCCAGTTCTTC. This chain joins TRBV6-5 and TRBJ2-1, with 12 positions matching TRBD1. Germline V gene lookup returns CDR1 MNHEY and CDR2 SVGAGI. The ends lost 0 bases at V and 13 bases at J; junction bases unmatched: 10. The CDR3 totals 16 residues.

V gene TRBV18 combines with J gene TRBJ1-5, with D unclear. The J call may be in error: the DNA end matches TRBJ2-3 better. The CDR3 extends over 15 amino acids. Germline assignment: CDR1 KGHSH and CDR2 LQKENI. The CDR3 protein is CASSPGLGSNQPQYF. The DNA for the CDR3 is TGTGCCAGCTCACCTGGGTTGGGCAGCAATCAGCCCCAGTATTTT.

The chain carries TRBV2 and TRBJ2-5; TRBD1 matches at 7 bases. The CDR3 is 13 amino acids. Germline trimming cut 6 bases from V and 3 bases from J; bases unmatched to any gene: 4. Germline V gene data show CDR1 as SNHLY and CDR2 as FYNNEI. CDR3 DNA sequence: TGTGCCAGCAGCACAGGGGTGGAAGAGACCCAGTACTTC. Translated, it gives CASSTGVEETQYF.

This clonotype was counted at least ten times. The chain couples TRBV20-1 to TRBJ2-5; D tentatively reads TRBD1 or TRBD2 (5 bases each). The V and J ends lost 3 bases and 2 bases respectively, with 7 bases between them. Germline CDR1 and CDR2: DFQATT and SNEGSKA (reference sequence). This CDR3 comprises 12 residues. The CDR3 DNA sequence: TGCAGTGCTAGCGGGGCACAAGAGACCCAGTACTTC. This gives the protein CSASGAQETQYF.

This clonotype was seen many times. A single base separates this from a much larger clone, so it may be a read error. This chain joins TRBV6-2 or TRBV6-3 and TRBJ2-4; TRBD2 matches 8 bases. Per germline, CDR1 MNHEY and CDR2 SVGEGT. This CDR3 has 15 amino acids. V lost 4 bases and J lost 1; bases outside the gene matches: 3. Here the CDR3 reads CASSFGGEAKNIQYF. CDR3 coding DNA: TGTGCCAGCAGTTTCGGGGGGGAGGCCAAAAACATTCAGTACTTC.

As regards this clonotype: This may be a read error, as it is one base from a much larger clone. This chain joins TRBV27 and TRBJ2-7; D might be TRBD1 (7 bases). V shed 4 bases and J shed 12 bases, with 28 bases lying between them. Looked up from germline, CDR1 is MNHEY and CDR2 is SMNVEV (reference sequence). The CDR3 contains 16 residues. The CDR3 protein is CASSWDSGTAKNIRYF. CDR3 DNA sequence: TGTGCCAGCAGTTGGGACTCCGGGACAGCCAAAAACATTCGGTACTTC.

As concerns this clonotype: This may be a read error, as it is one base from a much larger clone. The rearrangement joins TRBV4-3 to TRBJ2-1, with 8 bases lining up with TRBD1. Germline loops: CDR1 LGHNA, CDR2 YSLEER. This CDR3 comprises 16 residues. The CDR3 reads CVSSRHRGSSYNEQFF. The CDR3 DNA follows: TGCGTCAGCAGCCGTCACAGGGGGAGCTCCTACAATGAGCAGTTCTTC.

Remarks on this clonotype: A much more abundant neighbour one base away suggests this may be a read error. The rearrangement uses TRBV20-1 and TRBJ2-7; no clear D gene. This CDR3 comprises 12 residues. The germline gives CDR1 DFQATT, CDR2 SNEGSKA (reference sequence). The CDR3 DNA follows: TGCAGGGCTAGGCCCTTCTCCTACGAGCAGTACTTC. Encoded protein: CRARPFSYEQYF.

This clonotype occurred many times. One end of the junction does not line up with germline, which may come from a read error. The chain couples TRBV5-1 to TRBJ2-7; TRBD2 might be the D (6 bases). CDR1 is SGHRS and CDR2 is YFSETQ in the germline V gene. This CDR3 contains 15 residues. The CDR3 nucleotides read TGTGCCAGCAGCTTAGCCGGAGGGAGCTCCTACGAGCAGTACTTC. The encoded protein is CASSLAGGSSYEQYF.

This clonotype was detected a few times. The chain is built from TRBV5-8 and TRBJ1-4, with D possibly TRBD1 on 5 matching bases. Germline V gives CDR1 SGHTS, CDR2 YDEGEE. CDR3 length: 14 residues. V lost 4 bases, J lost 5 bases, and 12 bases lay in between. Here the CDR3 DNA reads TGTGCCAGCAGCCGAGTCGGGGGGAATGAAAAACTGTTTTTT. Translating it yields CASSRVGGNEKLFF.

The chain combines TRBV7-9 with TRBJ2-1; a weak D match, TRBD2 (5 bases). The assigned J gene may be wrong: the sequence end matches TRBJ2-7 better. The CDR3 covers 16 residues. Germline V CDR1 and CDR2: SEHNR, FQNEAQ (reference sequence). CDR3 protein: CASSSTHEGNYNEQYF. The DNA of the CDR3 is TGTGCCAGCAGCTCAACACACGAGGGAAACTACAATGAGCAGTACTTC.

Concerning this clonotype itself: One junction end disagrees with the germline gene, perhaps due to a read error. The chain joins TRBV9 to TRBJ2-6; D perhaps matches TRBD1 (5 bases). CDR1 SGDLS and CDR2 YYNGEE come from the germline V gene. CDR3 length: 15 residues. Written as DNA, the CDR3 is TGTGCCAGCAGCCCTCGCCGGTCTGGGGCCAACGTCCCGACTTTC. It encodes CASSPRRSGANVPTF.

As for this clonotype: The junction differs from germline at one of its ends, possibly a read error. The gene calls are TRBV7-2 and TRBJ2-1; D remains ambiguous. The V gene's germline CDR1 is SGHTA and CDR2 FQGNSA. The CDR3 runs to 15 residues. CDR3 bases: TGTGCCAGCAGCTTAGACGGGTCAGCTTACAATGGGCAGTTCTTC. Amino acids: CASSLDGSAYNGQFF.

The V call is TRBV21-1, the J call TRBJ2-7; TRBD2 is taken as the D call from the table, unchecked against the DNA. TRBV21-1 is annotated as a pseudogene. This CDR3 is 15 amino acids long. The CDR3 loop is CASSLTGRRVYEQYV. The CDR3 DNA sequence: TGTGCCAGCAGCCTTACCGGTCGGCGGGTCTACGAGCAGTACGTC.

This clonotype was counted at least ten times. The rearrangement links TRBV12-3 or TRBV12-4 to TRBJ2-5; D may be TRBD1 (5 bases). The CDR3 contains 15 residues. The V and J ends lost 8 bases and 7 bases respectively, with 23 bases between them. The CDR3 region has the DNA TGTGCCAGCGGGCCCGGACAATCCTCTCGAGGGACCCAGTACTTC. Translating it yields CASGPGQSSRGTQYF.

This clonotype was seen repeatedly, ten times or more. V gene TRBV7-2 combines with J gene TRBJ2-5, with 8 bases matching TRBD2. Germline assignment: CDR1 SGHTA and CDR2 FQGNSA. The J segment lost 7 bases and the V segment lost 3 bases, leaving 10 bases of the junction unmatched. The CDR3 runs 15 residues. CDR3 DNA sequence: TGTGCCAGCAGCTTGACCTCGACTAGCGAGGTGACCCAGTACTTC. Its translation is CASSLTSTSEVTQYF.

This clonotype has at least ten counts. V and J are TRBV7-9 and TRBJ1-4; no clear D. The CDR3 covers 12 residues. Germline loops: CDR1 SEHNR, CDR2 FQNEAQ (reference sequence). The V end lost 3 bases, the J end lost 12 bases, and 11 bases lay between the germline ends. The CDR3 coding sequence is TGTGCCAGCAGCTTCTCCGGCGGGGAACTGTTTTTT. It specifies CASSFSGGELFF.

This clonotype was picked up a small number of times. The genes are TRBV6-2 or TRBV6-3 and TRBJ2-3, with unresolved D. Looked up from germline, CDR1 is MNHEY and CDR2 is SVGEGT. The CDR3 covers 16 residues. The V end was cut by 5 bases, the J end by 3 bases, with 18 bases between. This CDR3 reads CASSRTAHGITDTQYF. CDR3 nucleotides: TGTGCCAGCAGTCGGACCGCTCACGGAATTACAGATACGCAGTATTTT.

Only a few counts were recorded for this clonotype. CDR3 coding DNA: TGCGCCAGCAGCCCGGGTCGGGACAATGAAGAGACCCAGTACTTC. The encoded protein is CASSPGRDNEETQYF. J is TRBJ2-5 and V is TRBV4-3, with D perhaps TRBD1 (6 bases). Trimming stripped 4 bases from V and 3 bases from J, with 15 bases between. The CDR3 length is 15 residues. Germline V gives CDR1 LGHNA, CDR2 YSLEER.

Concerning this clonotype itself: A read error is possible here, since a much larger clone lies one base away. The chain links TRBV18 to TRBJ2-7; 7 bases agree with TRBD2. The CDR3 has 16 residues. Per germline, CDR1 KGHSH and CDR2 LQKENI. With V trimmed by 3 bases and J by 7 bases, 15 bases remained unmatched. This CDR3 is CASSPFGAGLYNEQYF. The CDR3, as DNA: TGTGCCAGCTCACCCTTTGGAGCGGGGCTCTACAATGAGCAGTACTTC.

This clonotype showed up just a few times. The chain recombines TRBV4-1 with TRBJ2-5, with 8 positions matching TRBD1. V trimming: 2 bases; J trimming: 5 bases; junction bases outside the gene matches: 7. CDR3 length: 15 amino acids. The germline V gene encodes CDR1 MGHRA and CDR2 YSYEKL. The CDR3, as DNA: TGCGCCAGCAGCCAACCCGGACAGGGTGGGGAGACCCAGTACTTC. Protein product: CASSQPGQGGETQYF.

This clonotype was recorded many times. The V call is TRBV4-3, the J call TRBJ2-3; 7 bases align to TRBD2. This CDR3 is 18 amino acids long. Trimming took 0 bases from V and 4 from J; bases not matched to a gene: 13. Germline V lookup: CDR1 LGHNA, CDR2 YSLEER. The CDR3 is CASSQDGRIAAGADTQYF. CDR3 bases: TGCGCCAGCAGCCAAGATGGCCGAATCGCGGCGGGGGCAGATACGCAGTATTTT.

V and J are TRBV4-2 and TRBJ2-7, with 10 bases fitting TRBD2. Trimming cost V 1 base and J 1 base; bases outside gene matches: 10. CDR3 length: 18 amino acids. Germline CDR1 LGHNA, CDR2 YNFKEQ. This chain's CDR3 is CASSQAVAGGPISYEQYF. For the CDR3, the DNA is TGTGCCAGCAGCCAAGCGGTAGCGGGGGGCCCGATTTCCTACGAGCAGTACTTC.